This TCR beta chain was found in a study of human T cells and chemical hapten exposure. TCRdb reanalysed the RACE reads using MiXCR and keeps one entry per CDR3 protein. The table includes 200,000 to 300,000 distinct CDR3 sequences, approximately 8.6% detected once. The CDR3 spans 14 residues. Germline CDR1 reads KGHSH; CDR2 reads LQKENI. Germline trimming cut 6 bases from V and 3 bases from J; bases unmatched to any gene: 4. Regarding time point: pre-sensitization, week 0. The sample's treatment: therapeutic diphenylcyclopropenone sensitization with weekly scalp DPC. This chain joins TRBV18 and TRBJ2-1; TRBD2 agrees at 8 bases. The specimen was whole blood, collected in connection with sensitization to the hapten diphenylcyclopropenone (DPC). The source of this sequence is a middle-aged woman with alopecia areata. Some clones in this sample may be carry-over from other donors' samples. The CDR3 DNA sequence: TGTGCCAGCTCGGGACTAGGTGGCTACAATGAGCAGTTCTTC. Protein sequence: CASSGLGGYNEQFF.